This TCR beta chain was identified in a study of blood T cell repertoires in COVID-19. Study-wide background: Samples came from the United States, Italy and Spain, spanning acute and convalescent COVID-19. In each case, the material was cDNA or gDNA derived from T cells, B-cell-depleted T cells, or PBMCs.

Individuals aged roughly 18 to 95 years were recruited from around 22 US areas. The CDR3 sequence is 11 residues long. V shed 10 bases and J 3 bases; nucleotides not matched to a gene: 3. CDR1 and CDR2 (germline): SNHLY, FYNNEI. Profiled with immunoSEQ multiplex PCR; TCRdb holds only in-frame clones, not every one. This sample has over 200,000 clones, with roughly nine tenths found just once. The specimen was PBMCs or T cells enriched from blood (not recorded which). This chain joins TRBV2 and TRBJ2-7; 7 bases fit TRBD1. The clonotype was recovered from a human donor in a cohort exposed to, infected with or recovered from COVID-19 (not recorded which). The donor label of this sample is uncertain. The CDR3 sequence is CATQGLYEQYF. DNA of the CDR3: TGTGCCACACAGGGGCTCTACGAGCAGTACTTC. The full variable domain, rest sourced from reference TRBV2 and TRBJ2-7, is EPEVTQTPSHQVTQMGQEVILRCVPISNHLYFYWYRQILGQKVEFLVSFYNNEISEKSEIFDDQFSVERPDGSNFTLKIRSTKLEDSAMYFCATQGLYEQYFGPGTRLTVT.